This T cell receptor (beta chain) comes out of a study of T cells in Graves' hyperthyroidism and ophthalmopathy. Study-level information: Sampling of peripheral blood happened at initial diagnosis, prior to any treatment. Findings and caveats of the study: Researchers found most expanded thyroid clonotypes above 0.001 in blood as well.

TCR beta CDR3 region amplification was performed from RNA transcripts. TCR CDR3 underwent first-round RT-PCR with the HTBI primer set. TCRdb independently ran MiXCR on the multiplex PCR reads; one entry per CDR3 protein. In the table there are around 690,000 distinct CDR3 sequences, roughly 17% of which are singletons. Exclusion of patients followed from uncontrolled infection, other autoimmune disease, pregnancy or lactation. Thyroid ultrasound, orbital computed tomography, clinical symptoms, and serum thyroxine and TRAb underpinned diagnoses. This CDR3 has 17 amino acids. CDR1 and CDR2 from the germline V gene are DFQATT and SNEGSKA (reference sequence). In regard to this clonotype: The antigen is undetermined. The junction differs from germline at one of its ends, possibly a read error.

Sequenced sample: blood. The receptor comes from a man aged 50 to 59 with Graves' hyperthyroidism. V gene TRBV20-1 combines with J gene TRBJ2-1; 16 positions match TRBD2. The DNA of the CDR3 is TGCAGTGCAGGGGGACTAGCGGGAGGGCCCTCCCACAATGAGCAGTTCTTC. Its translation: CSAGGLAGGPSHNEQFF.